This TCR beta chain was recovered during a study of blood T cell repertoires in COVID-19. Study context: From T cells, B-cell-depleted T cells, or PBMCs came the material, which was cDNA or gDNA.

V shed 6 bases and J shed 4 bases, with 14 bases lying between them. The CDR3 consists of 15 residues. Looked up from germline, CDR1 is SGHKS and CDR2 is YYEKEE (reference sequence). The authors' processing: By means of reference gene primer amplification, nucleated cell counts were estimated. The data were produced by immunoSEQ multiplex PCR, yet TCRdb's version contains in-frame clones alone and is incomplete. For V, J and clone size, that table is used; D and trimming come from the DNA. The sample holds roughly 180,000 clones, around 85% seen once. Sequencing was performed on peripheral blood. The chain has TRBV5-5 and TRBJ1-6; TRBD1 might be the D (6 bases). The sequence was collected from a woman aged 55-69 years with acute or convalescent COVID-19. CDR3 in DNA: TGTGCCAGCAAAGCTCCCGGGACATATAATTCACCCCTCCACTTT. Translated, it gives CASKAPGTYNSPLHF. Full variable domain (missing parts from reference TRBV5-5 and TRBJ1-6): DAGVTQSPTHLIKTRGQQVTLRCSPISGHKSVSWYQQVLGQGPQFIFQYYEKEERGRGNFPDRFSARQFPNYSSELNVNALLLGDSALYLCASKAPGTYNSPLHFGNGTRLTVT.